Listed below are T cell receptor beta chains from one sample, sequenced in a study of cytomegalovirus exposure and HLA in healthy donors. TCRdb keeps only in-frame clones here, not all; method: immunoSEQ multiplex PCR. The sample records roughly 200,000 clones, 79% being singletons. The sequencing input was PBMCs. The receptors stem from a woman younger than 45 in good health and CMV-seropositive. Each CDR3 is given with its conserved first and last residue. The D gene is left open where the match is weak. Where a row states a size, it is once, few, many or the class of an expanded clone; other rows omit it.

TRBV27	NA	NA	TRBJ1-3	CASSIGRGYSGNTIYF	TGTGCCAGCAGTATAGGACGGGGATACTCTGGAAACACCATATATTTT
TRBV6-5	NA	TRBD1	TRBJ1-5	CASRPGQLNQPQHF	TGTGCCAGCAGACCGGGACAGCTTAATCAGCCCCAGCATTTT
TRBV6-1	NA	TRBD2	TRBJ2-2	CASRRGRANTGELFF	TGTGCCAGCAGGAGAGGGAGGGCGAACACCGGGGAGCTGTTTTTT
TRBV2	NA	TRBD1	TRBJ1-1	CASRVFSGQGEAFF	TGTGCCAGCAGGGTATTTTCTGGACAGGGCGAAGCTTTCTTT
TRBV5-6	NA	TRBD1	TRBJ2-1	CASSSLGTLRDRNNEQFF	TGTGCCAGCAGCTCCCTTGGAACACTACGGGACAGGAACAATGAGCAGTTCTTC
TRBV10-3	NA	NA	TRBJ2-7	CAIKLGTGPYEQYF	TGTGCCATCAAGTTGGGGACTGGGCCCTACGAGCAGTACTTC
TRBV18	NA	TRBD1	TRBJ2-1	CASSPRQGDNEQFF	TGTGCCAGCTCACCCCGACAGGGGGACAATGAGCAGTTCTTC
TRBV10-3	NA	NA	TRBJ1-2	CAISDGDGYTF	TGTGCCATCAGTGACGGGGATGGCTACACCTTC
TRBV5-1	NA	TRBD2	TRBJ2-7	CASSLVSGNNYEQYF	TGCGCCAGCAGCTTGGTTAGCGGGAACAACTACGAGCAGTACTTC
TRBV6-4	few	NA	TRBJ1-5	CARQESNQPQHF	TGTGCCAGACAGGAGAGCAATCAGCCCCAGCATTTT
TRBV13	once	TRBD1	TRBJ2-7	CASSPRQGPRVYEQYF	TGTGCCAGCAGCCCCCGACAGGGTCCAAGGGTCTACGAGCAGTACTTC